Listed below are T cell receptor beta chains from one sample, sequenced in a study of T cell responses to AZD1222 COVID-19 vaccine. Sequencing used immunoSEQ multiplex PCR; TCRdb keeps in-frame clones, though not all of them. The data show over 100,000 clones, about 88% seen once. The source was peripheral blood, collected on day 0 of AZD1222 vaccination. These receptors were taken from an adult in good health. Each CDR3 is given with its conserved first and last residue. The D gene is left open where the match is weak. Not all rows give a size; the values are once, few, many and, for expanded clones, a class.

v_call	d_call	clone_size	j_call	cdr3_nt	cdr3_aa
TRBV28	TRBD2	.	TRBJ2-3	TGTGCCAGCAGCTTCTTAGCGGGAGGGACACCAACGCAGTATTTT	CASSFLAGGTPTQYF
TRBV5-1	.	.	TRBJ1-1	TGCGCCAGCAGTGCAGGGAACACTGAAGCTTTCTTT	CASSAGNTEAFF
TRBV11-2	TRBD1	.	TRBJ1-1	TGTGCCAGCAGTTCCAGGGGGACGATCACTGAAGCTTTCTTT	CASSSRGTITEAFF
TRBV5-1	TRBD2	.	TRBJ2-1	TGCGCCAGCAGCTTCAGGAGCGGGGTTGACAATGAGCAGTTCTTC	CASSFRSGVDNEQFF
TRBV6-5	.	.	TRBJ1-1	TGTGCCAGCCGGGACAACATGAACACTGAAGCTTTCTTT	CASRDNMNTEAFF
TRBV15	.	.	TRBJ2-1	TGTGCCACCAGCAGAGATTATAGCGTGGACTCCTACAATGAGCAGTTCTTC	CATSRDYSVDSYNEQFF
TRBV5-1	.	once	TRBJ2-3	TGCGCCAGCAGCTTGACAGGAATTATAAGCACAGATACGCAGTATTTT	CASSLTGIISTDTQYF
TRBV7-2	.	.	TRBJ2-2	TGTGCCAGCAGCGCTATAAAAGCCGCCGGGGAGCTGTTTTTT	CASSAIKAAGELFF
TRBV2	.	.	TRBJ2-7	TGTGCCAGCAGTGGGGCCCCCGGAGGTTTCGAGCAGTACTTC	CASSGAPGGFEQYF
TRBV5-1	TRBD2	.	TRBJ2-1	TGCGCCAGCAGCTTAAGGACTAGCGGGATAGGAAATGAGCAGTTCTTC	CASSLRTSGIGNEQFF
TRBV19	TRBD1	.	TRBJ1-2	TGTGCCAGTAGTACGGGGGACAGCCGACCCTCATATGGCTACACCTTC	CASSTGDSRPSYGYTF
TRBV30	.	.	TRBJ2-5	TGTGCCTGGAGTGGCGGGACCCAGTACTTC	CAWSGGTQYF
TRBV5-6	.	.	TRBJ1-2	TGTGCCAGCAACTTTGGACAGACATATGGCTACACCTTC	CASNFGQTYGYTF
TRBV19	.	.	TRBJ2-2	TGTGCCACTAGGACGGAAAAAAACACCGGGGAGCTGTTTTTT	CATRTEKNTGELFF
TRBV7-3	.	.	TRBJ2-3	TGTGCCAGCAGCCACCAGGGCGCAGATACGCAGTATTTT	CASSHQGADTQYF
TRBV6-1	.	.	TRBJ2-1	TGTGCCAGCAGTGAATATGAGCAGTTCTTC	CASSEYEQFF
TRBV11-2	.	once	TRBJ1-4	TGTGCCAGCAGCTTAGTGACCGGGGGCCCCGAAAAACTGTTTTTT	CASSLVTGGPEKLFF
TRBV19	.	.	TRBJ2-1	TGTGCCAGTGGGACCTTCGAGCAGTTCTTC	CASGTFEQFF
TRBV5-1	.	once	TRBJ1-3	TGCGCCAGCAGCTTGGATGAGGCAGGCCTGCGCTCTGGAAACACCATATATTTT	CASSLDEAGLRSGNTIYF
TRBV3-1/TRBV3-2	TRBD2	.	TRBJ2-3	TGTGCCAGCAGCCGGACTAGCGGGCCTAGCACAGATACGCAGTATTTT	CASSRTSGPSTDTQYF
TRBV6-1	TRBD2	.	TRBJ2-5	TGTGCCAGCAGTGGGTTCGAAATAGCGGGAGTGGAGACCCAGTACTTC	CASSGFEIAGVETQYF
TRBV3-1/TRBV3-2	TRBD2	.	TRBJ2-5	TGTGCCAGCAGCCAAGACCCGGGAGGTGGGGAGACCCAGTACTTC	CASSQDPGGGETQYF
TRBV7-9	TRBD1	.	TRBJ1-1	TGTGCCAGCAGCGGAGCTGACAGGGGAGCTTTCTTT	CASSGADRGAFF
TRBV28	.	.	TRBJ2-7	TGTGCCAGCAGTTTTTTGAGGGGGAACTCCTACGAGCAGTACTTC	CASSFLRGNSYEQYF
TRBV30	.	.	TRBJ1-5	TGTGCCGGAGGGGGGGTCAATCAGCCCCAGCATTTT	CAGGGVNQPQHF
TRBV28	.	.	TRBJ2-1	TGTGCCAGCAGTTTGGGCGCGCGGACGTCCTACAATGAGCAGTTCTTC	CASSLGARTSYNEQFF
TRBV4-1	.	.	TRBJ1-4	TGCGCCAGCAGCCTGGGGGGACAAGATAATGAAAAACTGTTTTTT	CASSLGGQDNEKLFF
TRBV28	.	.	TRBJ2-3	TGTGCCAGACCCCGGGAGAGCGCCACAGATACGCAGTATTTT	CARPRESATDTQYF
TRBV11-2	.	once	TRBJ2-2	TGTGCCAGCAGCTTAAGGCCTAAGCTCTCCGGGGAGCTGTTTTTT	CASSLRPKLSGELFF
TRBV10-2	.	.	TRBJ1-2	TGCGCCAGCAGTGAGTCATGGCAGGACCCCTATGGCTACACCTTC	CASSESWQDPYGYTF
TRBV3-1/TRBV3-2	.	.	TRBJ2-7	TGTGCCAGCAGCCAGGGGCCCTACGAGCAGTACTTC	CASSQGPYEQYF
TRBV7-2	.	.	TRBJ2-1	TGTGCCAGCAGCTCCGACTTGGGCTCCTACAATGAGCAGTTCTTC	CASSSDLGSYNEQFF